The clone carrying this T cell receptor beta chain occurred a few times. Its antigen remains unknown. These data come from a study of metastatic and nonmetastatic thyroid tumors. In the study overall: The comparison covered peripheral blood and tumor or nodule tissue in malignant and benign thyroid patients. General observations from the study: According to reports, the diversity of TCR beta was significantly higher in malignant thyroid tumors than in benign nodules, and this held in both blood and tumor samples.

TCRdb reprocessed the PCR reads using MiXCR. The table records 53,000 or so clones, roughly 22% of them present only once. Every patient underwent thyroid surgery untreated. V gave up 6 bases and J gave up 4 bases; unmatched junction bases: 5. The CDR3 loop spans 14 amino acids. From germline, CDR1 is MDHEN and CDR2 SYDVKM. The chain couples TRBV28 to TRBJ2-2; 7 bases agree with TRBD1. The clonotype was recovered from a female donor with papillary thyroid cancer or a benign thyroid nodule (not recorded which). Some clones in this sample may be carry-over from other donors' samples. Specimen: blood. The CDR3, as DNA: TGTGCCAGCAGCCAAGGGGGCGGCACCGGGGAGCTGTTTTTT. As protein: CASSQGGGTGELFF.